In its sample, the clone carrying this TCR beta chain was seen a few times. The data belong to a study of blood T cell repertoires in COVID-19. Study-wide background: Specimens from acute and convalescent COVID-19 originated in the United States, Italy and Spain. T cells, B-cell-depleted T cells, or PBMCs provided the cDNA or gDNA that served as material.

Using immunoSEQ multiplex PCR, the repertoire was profiled, and TCRdb retains in-frame clones only, with some absent. This sample yields 130,000 to 150,000 clones, of which 80% are seen a single time; about an eighth belongs to the top ten. Germline assignment: CDR1 LNHDA and CDR2 SQIVND (reference sequence). V lost 7 bases and J lost 4; bases outside the gene matches: 14. This CDR3 has 17 amino acids. The rearrangement uses TRBV19 and TRBJ1-1; 11 bases agree with TRBD1. Sequencing input: peripheral blood. This sequence originates from a man in his 60s with active or convalescent COVID-19. Here the CDR3 reads CASTEGQGARRGTEAFF. The CDR3 DNA follows: TGTGCCAGTACCGAAGGACAGGGGGCAAGGAGAGGCACTGAAGCTTTCTTT. Full variable domain (missing parts from reference TRBV19 and TRBJ1-1): DGGITQSPKYLFRKEGQNVTLSCEQNLNHDAMYWYRQDPGQGLRLIYYSQIVNDFQKGDIAEGYSVSREKKESFPLTVTSAQKNPTAFYLCASTEGQGARRGTEAFFGQGTRLTVV.